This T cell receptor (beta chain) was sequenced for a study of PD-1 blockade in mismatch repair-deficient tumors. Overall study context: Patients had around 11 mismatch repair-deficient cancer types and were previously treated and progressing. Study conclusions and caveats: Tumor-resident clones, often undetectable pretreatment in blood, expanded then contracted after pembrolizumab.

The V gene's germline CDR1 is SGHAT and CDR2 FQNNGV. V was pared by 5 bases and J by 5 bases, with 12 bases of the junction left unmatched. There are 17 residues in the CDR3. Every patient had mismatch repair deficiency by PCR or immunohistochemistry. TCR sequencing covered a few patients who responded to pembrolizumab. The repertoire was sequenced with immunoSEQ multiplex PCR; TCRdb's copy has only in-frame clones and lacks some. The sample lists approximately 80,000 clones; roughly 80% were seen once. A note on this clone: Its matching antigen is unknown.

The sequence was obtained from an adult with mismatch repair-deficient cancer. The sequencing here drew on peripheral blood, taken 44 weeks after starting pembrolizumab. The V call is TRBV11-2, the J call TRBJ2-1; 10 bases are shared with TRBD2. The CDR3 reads CASSQRGTSGNDNEQFF. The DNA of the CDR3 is TGTGCCAGCAGCCAAAGGGGTACTAGCGGGAACGACAATGAGCAGTTCTTC.